This TCR beta chain was identified during a study of prognosis after radiotherapy for stage I lung cancer. Starting from genomic DNA, TCR beta CDR3 was amplified through two-round multiplex PCR. Individual primers that were specific to each TRBV and TRBJ gene served in first-round PCR. TCRdb called the multiplex PCR reads again in MiXCR, with one record for every CDR3 protein. The sample has approximately 25,000 distinct CDR3 sequences, around 46% seen once. At least ten counts were recorded for this clonotype. The germline V and J ends were trimmed by 0 bases and 0 bases, with 12 bases remaining between them. Germline-derived CDR1 and CDR2 are SGHDT and YYEEEE. The CDR3 length is 16 residues.

This clonotype was sampled from a donor of 50 years or more with non-small cell lung cancer. This sequence joins TRBV5-6 and TRBJ1-2; D is ambiguous. The material sequenced was PBMCs, taken before or after stereotactic body radiation therapy (not recorded which). CDR3 sequence: CASSLAFSIANYGYTF. Written as DNA, the CDR3 is TGTGCCAGCAGCTTGGCTTTTTCCATTGCTAACTATGGCTACACCTTC.